This T cell receptor (beta chain) was sequenced for a study of response to subunit inactivated influenza vaccine. This clonotype was counted only a few times. Deletions cut 0 bases from V and 5 bases from J, with 10 bases between. Germline lookup yields CDR1 MNHEY and CDR2 SVGAGI. The CDR3 length is 14 residues. In TCRdb, the RT-PCR reads were re-called with MiXCR into one record per CDR3 protein. This sample yields about 700,000 distinct CDR3 sequences, of which roughly 15% are seen a single time; 7.5% to 8% belongs to the top ten. The sequence was collected from a man aged 50 to 59 who received an inactivated influenza vaccine. The rearrangement joins TRBV6-5 to TRBJ1-2; no clear D. Sequences were derived from PBMCs from blood, sampled 14 days before vaccination. The CDR3 DNA reads as TGTGCCAGCAGTTACTCGTTAACAGTTTATGGCTACACCTTC. Amino acid sequence: CASSYSLTVYGYTF.